This TCR beta chain was captured in a study of blood T cell repertoires in COVID-19. On the study more broadly: T cells, B-cell-depleted T cells, or PBMCs supplied cDNA or gDNA.

There are 16 residues in the CDR3. With V trimmed by 6 bases and J by 5 bases, 12 bases remained unmatched. Germline lookup yields CDR1 LGHNA and CDR2 YNFKEQ. The data were produced by immunoSEQ multiplex PCR, yet TCRdb's version contains in-frame clones alone and is incomplete. The sample holds 300,000 to 450,000 clones, around 87% seen once. The clonotype comes from a woman aged 25 to 39 with COVID-19, enrolled during active disease. The sequenced sample was peripheral blood. This rearrangement joins TRBV4-2 to TRBJ2-5, with TRBD1 matching over 10 bases. The CDR3 coding sequence is TGTGCCAGCAGGCCCCAAGACAGGGGGCGCGGGGAGACCCAGTACTTC. Translating it yields CASRPQDRGRGETQYF.